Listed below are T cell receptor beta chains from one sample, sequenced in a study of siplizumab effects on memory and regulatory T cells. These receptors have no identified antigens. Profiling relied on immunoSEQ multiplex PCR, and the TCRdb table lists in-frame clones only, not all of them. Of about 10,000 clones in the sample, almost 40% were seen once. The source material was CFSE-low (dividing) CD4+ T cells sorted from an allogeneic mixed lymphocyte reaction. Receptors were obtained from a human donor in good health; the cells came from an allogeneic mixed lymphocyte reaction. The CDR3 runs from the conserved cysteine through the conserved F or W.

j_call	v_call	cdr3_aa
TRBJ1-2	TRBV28	CASGGRYGYTF
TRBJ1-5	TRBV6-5	CASSSTGGQPQHF
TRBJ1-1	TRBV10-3	CATLKVQATEAFF
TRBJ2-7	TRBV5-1	CASSLVTSVNYEQYF
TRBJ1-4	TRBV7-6	CASSQGATNEKLFF
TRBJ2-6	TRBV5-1	CASSLWDGSGANVLTF
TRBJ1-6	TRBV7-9	CASSFRTGGSPLHF
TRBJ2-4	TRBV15	CATSGQGTIQYF
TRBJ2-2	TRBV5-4	CASSSGLAGGPDTGELFF
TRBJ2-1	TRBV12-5	CASGLARTSVYNEQFF
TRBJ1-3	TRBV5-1	CASSLVAAQRNTIYF
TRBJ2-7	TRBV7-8	CASSWGTGVNEQYF
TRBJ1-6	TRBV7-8	CASSRGGQVYSPLHF
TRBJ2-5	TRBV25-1	CASSEYGRNQETQYF
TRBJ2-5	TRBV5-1	CASSLQEFETQYF
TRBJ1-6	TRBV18	CASSPGRNNSPLHF